A selection of T cell receptor beta chains follows, all from one sample in a study of Graves' ophthalmopathy and Graves' hyperthyroidism. TCRdb re-called the multiplex PCR reads through MiXCR, storing one row per CDR3 protein. The sample gives hundreds of thousands of distinct CDR3 sequences, 20% to 25% of which show up once; around 6.9% is in the top ten. The sample taken for sequencing was peripheral blood. Receptor source: a woman under 30 with stable Graves' hyperthyroidism. Some clones in this sample may be carry-over from other donors' samples. Each CDR3 is given with its conserved first and last residue. A D gene is named only where the DNA matches it firmly. Size tells how often a clone was seen (once, few, many) or the class of an expanded clone, and some rows leave it out.

TRBD1	TRBV6-1	few	TRBJ1-1	TGTGCCAGCAGTACCGCTACAGGGGGTACTGAAGCTTTCTTT	CASSTATGGTEAFF
-	TRBV20-1	-	TRBJ1-2	TGCAGTGCTAGAGGACAGAGCATCTATGGCTACACCTTC	CSARGQSIYGYTF
-	TRBV9	-	TRBJ1-6	TGTGCCAGCAGCGTAGACGTCGGCAGGGAAAATTCACCCCTCCACTTT	CASSVDVGRENSPLHF
TRBD1	TRBV12-3/TRBV12-4	many	TRBJ1-5	TGTGCCAGCACCTCGGGAGGGGGCTATCAGCCCCAGCATTTT	CASTSGGGYQPQHF
TRBD2	TRBV12-3/TRBV12-4	many	TRBJ2-2	TGTGCCAGCAGTACTAGCGACACCGGGGAGCTGTTTTTT	CASSTSDTGELFF
-	TRBV2	many	TRBJ1-6	TGTGCCAGCAGTGAAAGTGGCAGTAATTCACCCCTCCACTTT	CASSESGSNSPLHF
-	TRBV10-2	many	TRBJ2-7	TGCGCCAGCAAGGGGTGGGACTACGAGCAGTACTTC	CASKGWDYEQYF
TRBD1	TRBV10-3	-	TRBJ2-2	TGTGCCACCCTCCCCGGGACAGGGGACACCGGGGAGCTGTTTTTT	CATLPGTGDTGELFF
-	TRBV6-1	-	TRBJ2-7	TGTGCCAGCAGTGAACCCCCGGTCTACGAGCAGTACTTC	CASSEPPVYEQYF
-	TRBV20-1	few	TRBJ1-1	TGCAGTGCCGAGTACCGTGCGGCTTTCTTT	CSAEYRAAFF